The 14 T cell receptor beta chains below come from one sample, sequenced in a study of radiation and T cells in renal cell carcinoma (dated by TCRdb to 2020 to 2022). The time point label of this sample denotes: blood 4 weeks post-SBRT, at nephrectomy. The treatment or condition label here, explained by the study, means: 15 Gy SBRT to primary tumor, nephrectomy 4 weeks later. The receptor library was made with the immunoSEQ multiplex PCR assay. TCRdb limited this immuneACCESS table to in-frame rearrangements with V and J called. A share of clones is missing; checked studies link under half to unresolved V genes, and the rest is unexplained. Counted in this sample were 130,000 to 150,000 clones; 80% to 90% of them appeared once. Clones ranked in the top ten supply over 15% of the sample. Sequencing used blood, obtained from a patient whose treatment included radiotherapy and nephrectomy. The source is a woman aged 45-65 years with renal cell carcinoma.

This chain uses TRBV5-1 with TRBJ2-3; 13 bases are shared with TRBD2. Germline CDR1 and CDR2: SGHRS and YFSETQ. This CDR3 has 18 residues. V shed 4 bases and J 0 bases; nucleotides not matched to a gene: 8. This chain's CDR3 is CASSLGTSGAPSTDTQYF. CDR3 sequence (DNA): TGCGCCAGCAGCCTCGGGACTAGCGGGGCACCTAGCACAGATACGCAGTATTTT. Full variable domain (remainder filled in from reference TRBV5-1 and TRBJ2-3): KAGVTQTPRYLIKTRGQQVTLSCSPISGHRSVSWYQQTPGQGLQFLFEYFSETQRNKGNFPGRFSGRQFSNSRSEMNVSTLELGDSALYLCASSLGTSGAPSTDTQYFGPGTRLTVL.

The chain combines TRBV27 with TRBJ1-2; D is unresolved. V was cut by 2 bases and J by 0 bases, with 4 bases left in between. CDR1 is MNHEY and CDR2 is SMNVEV in the germline V gene (reference sequence). The CDR3 spans 13 residues. This CDR3 reads CASSLNSNYGYTF. Here the CDR3 DNA reads TGTGCCAGCAGTTTAAACTCTAACTATGGCTACACCTTC.

Here the CDR3 reads CSAEGTPEADTQYF. In nucleotides, the CDR3 is TGCAGCGCCGAAGGGACCCCCGAGGCAGATACGCAGTATTTT. The genes are TRBV29-1 and TRBJ2-3; tentatively, D is TRBD1 or TRBD2 (5 bases each). The ends were cut back, 7 bases at V and 4 bases at J, with 18 bases in the middle. Looked up from germline, CDR1 is SQVTM and CDR2 is ANQGSEA. The CDR3 loop spans 14 amino acids.

This clone was detected only once. The rearrangement joins TRBV11-3 to TRBJ2-5, with 7 nucleotides matching TRBD2. CDR3 size: 13 residues. V trimming: 10 bases; J trimming: 2 bases; junction bases outside the gene matches: 7. Germline CDR1 SGHNT, CDR2 YENEEA. As DNA, the CDR3 is TGTGCCAACGCCTGGGGAGGGCAAGAGACCCAGTACTTC. This sequence encodes CANAWGGQETQYF.

V is TRBV4-3 and J is TRBJ2-6; D remains ambiguous. There are 14 residues in the CDR3. Germline lookup yields CDR1 LGHNA and CDR2 YSLEER. V lost 1 base, J lost 4 bases, and 5 bases lay in between. In DNA form, the CDR3 reads TGCGCCAGCAGCCAAGTGGAGGGGGCCAACGTCCTGACTTTC. Translation gives CASSQVEGANVLTF.

The V call is TRBV20-1, the J call TRBJ1-2; D not certain. Trimming pared 4 bases from V and 2 bases from J, leaving 5 bases between. The CDR3 runs to 11 residues. The germline V gene encodes CDR1 DFQATT and CDR2 SNEGSKA (reference sequence). The CDR3 region is CSATANYGYTF. In nucleotides, the CDR3 is TGCAGTGCTACAGCGAACTATGGCTACACCTTC.

V gene TRBV15 combines with J gene TRBJ2-5, with 7 nucleotides matching TRBD1. The germline V gene encodes CDR1 LNHNV and CDR2 YYDKDF (reference sequence). This CDR3 contains 16 residues. The V segment lost 1 base and the J segment 3 bases; nucleotides outside the gene matches: 8. CDR3 DNA sequence: TGTGCCACCAGCAGAGCCTACCGGGACAGCAAAGAGACCCAGTACTTC. As protein: CATSRAYRDSKETQYF.

This sequence joins TRBV15 and TRBJ2-2, with a possible D match to TRBD1 (6 bases). Trimming pared 4 bases from V and 1 base from J, leaving 13 bases between. The CDR3 extends over 16 amino acids. In germline, CDR1 is LNHNV, CDR2 YYDKDF (reference sequence). CDR3 in DNA: TGTGCCACCAGCAAACCCGGGACAAAGAACACCGGGGAGCTGTTTTTT. This encodes CATSKPGTKNTGELFF.

This clone was detected a few times. This chain links TRBV5-1 with TRBJ1-1, with D unclear. The V end lost 1 base, the J end lost 7 bases, and 8 bases lay between the germline ends. The germline V gene encodes CDR1 SGHRS and CDR2 YFSETQ. The CDR3 loop spans 12 amino acids. The CDR3 DNA sequence: TGCGCCAGCAGCTTGAGTCAGAATGAAGCTTTCTTT. It is translated as CASSLSQNEAFF.

The CDR3 coding sequence is TGTGCCAACTCACCCGGGACAGGGGAGACAGATACGCAGTATTTT. Encoded protein: CANSPGTGETDTQYF. This chain uses TRBV7-9 with TRBJ2-3, with 10 bases fitting TRBD1. Germline trimming cut 10 bases from V and 3 bases from J; bases unmatched to any gene: 10. CDR1 is SEHNR and CDR2 is FQNEAQ in the germline V gene (reference sequence). The CDR3 is made up of 15 amino acids.

The V call is TRBV28, the J call TRBJ2-5; perhaps TRBD1 as D (6 bases). Germline lookup yields CDR1 MDHEN and CDR2 SYDVKM. Trimming took 4 bases from V and 5 from J, leaving 14 bases between them. The CDR3 is 14 residues long. Written as DNA, the CDR3 is TGTGCCAGCAGTTCGAAAACAGGGTACGAGACCCAGTACTTC. This codes for CASSSKTGYETQYF.

V usage is TRBV4-1 and J usage is TRBJ2-1, with 11 bases matching TRBD2. This CDR3 contains 17 residues. After removal of 0 bases from V and 0 bases from J, the junction contained 1 base not matched to a gene. Germline V gene lookup returns CDR1 MGHRA and CDR2 YSYEKL. The CDR3 protein is CASSQETSGTSYNEQFF. CDR3 nucleotides: TGCGCCAGCAGCCAAGAGACTAGCGGGACCTCCTACAATGAGCAGTTCTTC.

This clone was seen only a few times. This chain connects TRBV6-4 to TRBJ2-5; the match to TRBD1 covers 12 bases. Germline V gene lookup returns CDR1 MRHNA and CDR2 SNTAGT. There are 15 residues in the CDR3. V lost 3 bases, J lost 4 bases, and 3 bases stayed unmatched. Here the CDR3 reads CASSEGTGGGETQYF. CDR3 DNA: TGTGCCAGCAGTGAGGGGACAGGGGGCGGAGAGACCCAGTACTTC.

This clone occurred once. The chain is built from TRBV5-1 and TRBJ2-7; TRBD1 matches 7 bases. The CDR3 consists of 14 residues. Unmatched junction bases numbered 14, after V lost 5 bases and J lost 9 bases. Germline-derived CDR1 and CDR2 are SGHRS and YFSETQ. The CDR3 DNA reads TGCGCCAGCAGTTTAGGACAGGACAGCTCAGCGCAGTACTTC. Its protein is CASSLGQDSSAQYF.